Sequencing of this T cell receptor (beta chain) was carried out in a study of CD8+ T cells in alopecia areata. In the study overall: Administration of oral tofacitinib to treated patients was at 5 to 10 mg twice daily. Study outcomes and limitations: Tofacitinib did not eliminate many expanded lesional clones from scalp or blood. Relative to mice, TCR sharing across patients was less clear, a difference possibly HLA-related.

This CDR3 spans 14 amino acids. Germline V gives CDR1 SQVTM, CDR2 ANQGSEA. V gave up 8 bases and J gave up 7 bases; unmatched junction bases: 16. About this clone: The antigen is undetermined.

Noted treatment: oral pan-JAK inhibitor, 5-10 mg twice daily. It was from alopecia areata patients that lesional scalp punch biopsies and peripheral blood were collected. TCR sequencing used cDNA made by reverse transcription of extracted RNA. Sequenced by immunoSEQ multiplex PCR; TCRdb stores in-frame clones only, minus some. This sample has 120,000 or so clones, with around 63% found just once. Sample: CD4+ T cells sorted from blood, taken at week 4, from a patient treated with tofacitinib. This sequence joins TRBV29-1 and TRBJ2-5; 7 nucleotides match TRBD2. This TCR derives from a human donor with alopecia areata. The CDR3 DNA reads as TGCAGCTGGGGGTCGTCCGGGACTATTGGGACCCAGTACTTC. It encodes CSWGSSGTIGTQYF.